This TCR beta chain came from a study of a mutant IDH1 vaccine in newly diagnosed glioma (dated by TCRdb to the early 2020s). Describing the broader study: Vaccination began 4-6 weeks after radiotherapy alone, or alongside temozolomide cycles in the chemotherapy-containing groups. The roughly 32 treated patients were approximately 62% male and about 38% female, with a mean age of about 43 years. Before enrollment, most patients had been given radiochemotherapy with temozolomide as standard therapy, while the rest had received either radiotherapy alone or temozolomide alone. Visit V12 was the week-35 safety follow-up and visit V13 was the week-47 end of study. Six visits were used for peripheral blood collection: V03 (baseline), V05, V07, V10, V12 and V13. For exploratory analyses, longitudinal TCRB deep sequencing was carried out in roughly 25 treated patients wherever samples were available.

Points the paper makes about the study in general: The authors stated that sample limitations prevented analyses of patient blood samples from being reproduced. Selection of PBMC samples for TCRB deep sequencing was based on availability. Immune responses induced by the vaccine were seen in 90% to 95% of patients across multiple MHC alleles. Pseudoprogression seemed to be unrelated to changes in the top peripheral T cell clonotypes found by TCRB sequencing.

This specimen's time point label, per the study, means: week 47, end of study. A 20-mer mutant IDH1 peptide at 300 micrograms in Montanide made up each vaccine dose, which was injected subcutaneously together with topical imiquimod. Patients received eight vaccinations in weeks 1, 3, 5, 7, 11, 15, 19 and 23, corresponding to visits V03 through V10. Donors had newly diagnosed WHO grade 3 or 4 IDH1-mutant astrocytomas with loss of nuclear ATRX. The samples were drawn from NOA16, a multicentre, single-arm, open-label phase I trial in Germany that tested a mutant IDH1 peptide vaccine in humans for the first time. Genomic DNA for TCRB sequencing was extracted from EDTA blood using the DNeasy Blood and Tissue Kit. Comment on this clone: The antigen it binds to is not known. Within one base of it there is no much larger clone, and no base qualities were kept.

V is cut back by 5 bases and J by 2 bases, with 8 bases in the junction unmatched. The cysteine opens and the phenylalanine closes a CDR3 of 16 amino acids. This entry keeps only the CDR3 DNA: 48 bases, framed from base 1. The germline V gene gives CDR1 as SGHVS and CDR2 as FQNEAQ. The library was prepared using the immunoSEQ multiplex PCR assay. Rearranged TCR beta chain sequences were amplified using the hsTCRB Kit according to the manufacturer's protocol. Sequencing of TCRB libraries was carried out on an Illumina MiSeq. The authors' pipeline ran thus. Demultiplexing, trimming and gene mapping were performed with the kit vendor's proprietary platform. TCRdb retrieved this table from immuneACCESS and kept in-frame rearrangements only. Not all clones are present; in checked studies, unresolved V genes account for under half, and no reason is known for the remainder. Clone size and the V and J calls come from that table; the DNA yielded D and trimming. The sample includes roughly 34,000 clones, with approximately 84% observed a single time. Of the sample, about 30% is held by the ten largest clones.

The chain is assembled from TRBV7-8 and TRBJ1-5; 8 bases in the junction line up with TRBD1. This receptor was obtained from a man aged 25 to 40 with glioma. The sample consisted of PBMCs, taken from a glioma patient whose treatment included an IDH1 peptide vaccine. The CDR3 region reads CASSQGQGLGNQPQHF. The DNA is TGTGCCAGCAGCCAAGGACAGGGTTTGGGCAATCAGCCCCAGCATTTT.